These T cell receptor beta chains were read from a single sample in a study of control samples from healthy donors and cancer patients. Sequencing used immunoSEQ multiplex PCR; TCRdb keeps in-frame clones, though not all of them. The data show 90,000 to 150,000 clones, 88% seen once. Sequenced input: blood. Source of these receptors: a man aged 35 to 55 in good health. CDR3s include the opening cysteine and the closing phenylalanine or tryptophan. A D gene is named only where the DNA matches it firmly. For some rows the clone size is stated as once, few or many, or as a class when expanded; others skip it.

J gene,D gene,clone size,V gene,CDR3 protein,CDR3 DNA
TRBJ2-7,NA,NA,TRBV7-8,CASSLAPRTYEQYF,TGTGCCAGCAGCTTAGCACCACGCACCTACGAGCAGTACTTC
TRBJ2-3,TRBD2,NA,TRBV4-2,CASSQVLSGARTDTQYF,TGTGCCAGCAGCCAAGTACTGAGCGGGGCCCGCACAGATACGCAGTATTTT
TRBJ2-1,TRBD2,NA,TRBV5-1,CASSLSRQRGHNEQFF,TGCGCCAGCAGCTTGTCGAGACAGCGGGGGCACAATGAGCAGTTCTTC
TRBJ1-2,NA,few,TRBV20-1,CSASIRNYGYTF,TGCAGTGCTAGTATACGGAACTATGGCTACACCTTC
TRBJ2-3,TRBD2,NA,TRBV6-6,CASSYSGLAGTDTQYF,TGTGCCAGCAGTTACTCGGGACTAGCGGGGACAGATACGCAGTATTTT
TRBJ1-5,NA,NA,TRBV28,CASSLWQGSNQPQHF,TGTGCCAGCAGCCTCTGGCAGGGGAGCAATCAGCCCCAGCATTTT
TRBJ2-5,NA,few,TRBV18,CASSSGTGSVETQYF,TGTGCCAGCTCATCCGGGACGGGGTCCGTTGAGACCCAGTACTTC
TRBJ2-7,TRBD1,few,TRBV6-2/TRBV6-3,CASSYSNRDRVYEQYF,TGTGCCAGCAGTTACTCAAACCGGGACAGGGTTTACGAGCAGTACTTC
TRBJ2-2,NA,NA,TRBV7-6,CASSLVRASSVGELFF,TGTGCCAGCAGCTTAGTGAGGGCTAGTAGCGTCGGGGAGCTGTTTTTT
TRBJ2-2,TRBD2,NA,TRBV9,CASSVTSGGRYTGELFF,TGTGCCAGCAGCGTTACTAGCGGGGGGCGATACACCGGGGAGCTGTTTTTT
TRBJ2-1,NA,NA,TRBV6-1,CASSELSSYNEQFF,TGTGCCAGCAGTGAACTGAGCTCCTACAATGAGCAGTTCTTC
TRBJ1-2,TRBD1,NA,TRBV29-1,CSVEETGFGYTF,TGCAGCGTTGAAGAGACAGGGTTTGGCTACACCTTC
TRBJ2-5,NA,NA,TRBV6-5,CASTSEGGAQETQYF,TGTGCCAGCACCTCAGAGGGCGGGGCCCAAGAGACCCAGTACTTC
TRBJ2-7,NA,NA,TRBV12-3/TRBV12-4,CASLRENSYEQYF,TGTGCCAGCTTGAGGGAGAACTCCTACGAGCAGTACTTC
TRBJ2-7,NA,NA,TRBV19,CASSIDSGEQYF,TGTGCCAGTAGTATCGACAGCGGCGAGCAGTACTTC
TRBJ1-1,TRBD1,NA,TRBV30,CAWSRTGLNTEAFF,TGTGCCTGGAGTCGGACAGGGTTGAACACTGAAGCTTTCTTT
TRBJ1-5,NA,NA,TRBV6-2/TRBV6-3,CASSYSVRSGNQPQHF,TGTGCCAGCAGTTACTCGGTACGATCCGGCAATCAGCCCCAGCATTTT
TRBJ1-1,TRBD1,NA,TRBV10-3,CAISEGQGAGAFF,TGTGCCATCAGTGAGGGACAGGGGGCGGGAGCTTTCTTT
TRBJ1-5,TRBD1,NA,TRBV27,CASSPGTGMFGQPQHF,TGTGCCAGCAGTCCAGGGACAGGGATGTTTGGTCAGCCCCAGCATTTT
TRBJ1-2,NA,NA,TRBV29-1,CSVPSQGSYGYTF,TGCAGCGTTCCGTCGCAGGGCTCCTATGGCTACACCTTC
TRBJ1-1,NA,NA,TRBV4-1,CASTLNTEAFF,TGCGCCAGCACCTTGAACACTGAAGCTTTCTTT
TRBJ1-2,NA,few,TRBV6-6,CASSGPTYGYTF,TGTGCCAGCAGCGGGCCGACCTATGGCTACACCTTC
TRBJ1-1,NA,once,TRBV18,CASSPIPGSTEAFF,TGTGCCAGCTCACCAATCCCGGGGAGTACTGAAGCTTTCTTT
TRBJ2-5,TRBD2,NA,TRBV24-1,CATSSWGSGGQETQYF,TGTGCCACCAGTTCCTGGGGTAGCGGGGGACAAGAGACCCAGTACTTC
TRBJ2-2,NA,NA,TRBV14,CASSQFIDIRAGELFF,TGTGCCAGCAGCCAATTTATAGACATCAGGGCGGGGGAGCTGTTTTTT
TRBJ1-6,TRBD1,NA,TRBV7-9,CASSGQGDNSPLHF,TGTGCCAGCTCCGGACAGGGGGATAATTCACCCCTCCACTTT
TRBJ1-2,NA,NA,TRBV30,CAWNQGGRGYGYTF,TGTGCCTGGAATCAAGGGGGGCGCGGTTATGGCTACACCTTC
TRBJ2-3,NA,NA,TRBV12-5,CASGLGANTDTQYF,TGTGCTAGTGGTTTAGGTGCCAACACAGATACGCAGTATTTT
TRBJ1-5,NA,NA,TRBV2,CASKGGNQPQHF,TGTGCCAGCAAAGGGGGCAATCAGCCCCAGCATTTT
TRBJ2-5,NA,few,TRBV30,CAWSRAERAAQYF,TGTGCCTGGAGCCGGGCGGAACGGGCGGCCCAGTACTTC
TRBJ1-2,TRBD1,few,TRBV5-6,CASSLGQGNYGYTF,TGTGCCAGCAGCTTGGGACAGGGCAACTATGGCTACACCTTC
TRBJ2-1,NA,NA,TRBV11-3,CASSLVSSSEQFF,TGTGCCAGCAGCTTAGTATCTAGCAGCGAGCAGTTCTTC
TRBJ2-3,TRBD1,NA,TRBV18,CASSLPGARQGPSTQYF,TGTGCCAGCTCACTCCCCGGAGCGAGACAGGGGCCATCTACGCAGTATTTT
TRBJ2-7,NA,many,TRBV25-1,CASSENEQYF,TGTGCCAGCAGTGAAAACGAGCAGTACTTC
TRBJ2-7,NA,NA,TRBV5-6,CASSLEGDSYEQYF,TGTGCCAGCAGCTTGGAAGGGGATTCCTACGAGCAGTACTTC
TRBJ2-7,NA,NA,TRBV7-9,CASSFTEGGGGTYEQYF,TGTGCCAGCAGCTTTACCGAGGGTGGCGGGGGCACCTACGAGCAGTACTTC
TRBJ1-1,NA,NA,TRBV7-9,CASSLSSTEAFF,TGTGCCAGCAGCTTAAGTAGCACTGAAGCTTTCTTT
TRBJ1-2,NA,NA,TRBV3-1/TRBV3-2,CASSSRTVRIYGYTF,TGTGCCAGCAGCTCACGGACTGTAAGAATCTATGGCTACACCTTC
TRBJ2-1,NA,NA,TRBV12-3/TRBV12-4,CASSLSHEQFF,TGTGCCAGCAGTTTATCCCATGAGCAGTTCTTC
TRBJ1-2,TRBD1,NA,TRBV6-6,CASSYSSLTGDGYTF,TGTGCCAGCAGTTACTCTTCCCTGACAGGGGATGGCTACACCTTC
TRBJ1-3,TRBD1,few,TRBV4-1,CASSRTGGPPSSGNTIYF,TGCGCCAGCAGTCGGACAGGGGGCCCGCCTAGCTCTGGAAACACCATATATTTT
TRBJ2-6,TRBD1,once,TRBV6-1,CASSVDRGFGANVLTF,TGTGCCAGCAGTGTCGACAGGGGGTTCGGGGCCAACGTCCTGACTTTC
TRBJ2-7,TRBD1,NA,TRBV5-1,CASSRGPAREEQYF,TGCGCCAGCAGTAGGGGGCCGGCGAGGGAAGAGCAGTACTTC